This TCR beta chain was obtained from a study of radiotherapy plus CTLA-4 blockade in lung cancer. Clones were read by immunoSEQ multiplex PCR, and TCRdb kept only the in-frame ones, dropping some. This table has tens of thousands of clones, around nine tenths appearing once. This CDR3 has 15 residues. Germline V gives CDR1 SGHDT, CDR2 YYEEEE. Trimming removed 4 bases at V and 7 bases at J, with 17 bases between. The sequencing used peripheral blood, collected from a patient treated with radiotherapy plus ipilimumab. This TCR was recovered from a human donor with non-small cell lung cancer whose response to radiotherapy plus ipilimumab could not be evaluated. The chain links TRBV5-6 to TRBJ2-2, with a tentative D call TRBD1 (6 bases). CDR3 loop: CASSPQGQFLGELFF. CDR3 DNA sequence: TGTGCCAGCAGCCCCCAGGGGCAGTTCCTCGGGGAGCTGTTTTTT.